This T cell receptor beta chain was found in a study of CD8+ T cells in alopecia areata. Study-wide background: Treatment comprised oral tofacitinib, 5 to 10 mg twice daily, in treated patients.

Treatment described: oral pan-JAK inhibitor, 5-10 mg twice daily. In regard to this clone: Its antigen is not known.

Reverse transcribed after extraction, RNA yielded cDNA as the sequencing template. Profiling relied on immunoSEQ multiplex PCR, and the TCRdb table lists in-frame clones only, not all of them. This sample carries over 250,000 clones, 60% of them seen once, and the ten largest clones take 0.75% to 0.95%. General study points: The study found tofacitinib significantly decreased scalp clonality and expanded CD8+ clones among the top 100. For lesional scalp, especially alopecia totalis/universalis, clonality was higher than in normal scalp.

This TCR was recovered from a human donor with alopecia areata. This specimen was CD4+ T cells sorted from blood, taken at week 52, from a patient treated with tofacitinib.

The CDR3 spells CASRAVPPNSPLHF. The DNA of the CDR3 is TGTGCCAGCAGGGCCGTCCCGCCCAATTCACCCCTCCACTTT. The V gene is TRBV2, the J gene TRBJ1-6; D is unclear. This CDR3 region has 14 residues. Trimming shortened V by 6 bases and J by 7 bases, and 13 bases separated the two germline ends. Germline V gives CDR1 SNHLY, CDR2 FYNNEI.